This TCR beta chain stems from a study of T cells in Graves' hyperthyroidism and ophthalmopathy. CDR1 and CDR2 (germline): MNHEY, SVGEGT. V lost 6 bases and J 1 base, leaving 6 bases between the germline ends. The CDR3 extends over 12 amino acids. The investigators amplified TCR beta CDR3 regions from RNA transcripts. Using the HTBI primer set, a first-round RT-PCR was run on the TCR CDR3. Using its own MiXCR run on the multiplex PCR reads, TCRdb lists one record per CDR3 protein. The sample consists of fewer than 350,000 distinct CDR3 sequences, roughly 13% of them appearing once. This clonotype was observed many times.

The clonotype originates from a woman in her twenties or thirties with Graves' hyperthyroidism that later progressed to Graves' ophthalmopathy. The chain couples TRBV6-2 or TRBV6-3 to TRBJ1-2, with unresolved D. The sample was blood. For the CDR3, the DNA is TGTGCCAGCAGGGACGGTAACTATGGCTACACCTTC. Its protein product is CASRDGNYGYTF.